Reported below is one T cell receptor beta chain. Participants living with HIV all received treatment in the United States. This sample was taken from a study of long-term antiretroviral therapy in people with HIV. CDR3 length: 16 residues. Germline V gene sequence: CDR1 SEHNR, CDR2 FQNEAQ (reference sequence). V was pared by 5 bases and J by 5 bases, with 21 bases between. Runs used v3.0 of the immunoSEQ assay and were done at survey level. Per-sample targets for sequencing were about 40,000-55,000 T-cell genomes. Here immunoSEQ multiplex PCR was the method, and the copy in TCRdb shows in-frame clones only, minus some. This table holds 15,000 to 20,000 clones, roughly four fifths found once.

Sequencing was performed on unsorted PBMCs, taken 0.1 years after starting antiretroviral therapy. The chain joins TRBV7-9 to TRBJ2-5; D might be TRBD2 (5 bases). The source of this sequence is a young man with HIV. The CDR3 DNA follows: TGTGCCAGCAGCGGTCCCGACCGACCTAGCCGGGAGACCCAGTACTTC. It codes for CASSGPDRPSRETQYF.